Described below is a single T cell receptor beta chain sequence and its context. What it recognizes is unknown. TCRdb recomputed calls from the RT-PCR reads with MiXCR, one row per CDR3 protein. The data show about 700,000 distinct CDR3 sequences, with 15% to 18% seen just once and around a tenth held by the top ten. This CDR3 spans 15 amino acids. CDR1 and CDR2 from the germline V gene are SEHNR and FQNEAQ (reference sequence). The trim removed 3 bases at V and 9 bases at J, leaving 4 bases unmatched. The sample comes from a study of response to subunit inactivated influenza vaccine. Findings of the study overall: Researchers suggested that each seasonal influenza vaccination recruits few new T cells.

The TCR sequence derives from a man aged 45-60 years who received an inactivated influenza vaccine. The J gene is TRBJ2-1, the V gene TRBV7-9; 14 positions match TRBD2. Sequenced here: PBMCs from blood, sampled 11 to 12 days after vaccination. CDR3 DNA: TGTGCCAGCAGCTTGGGACTAGCGGGGGAGAGTGAGCAGTTCTTC. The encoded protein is CASSLGLAGESEQFF.